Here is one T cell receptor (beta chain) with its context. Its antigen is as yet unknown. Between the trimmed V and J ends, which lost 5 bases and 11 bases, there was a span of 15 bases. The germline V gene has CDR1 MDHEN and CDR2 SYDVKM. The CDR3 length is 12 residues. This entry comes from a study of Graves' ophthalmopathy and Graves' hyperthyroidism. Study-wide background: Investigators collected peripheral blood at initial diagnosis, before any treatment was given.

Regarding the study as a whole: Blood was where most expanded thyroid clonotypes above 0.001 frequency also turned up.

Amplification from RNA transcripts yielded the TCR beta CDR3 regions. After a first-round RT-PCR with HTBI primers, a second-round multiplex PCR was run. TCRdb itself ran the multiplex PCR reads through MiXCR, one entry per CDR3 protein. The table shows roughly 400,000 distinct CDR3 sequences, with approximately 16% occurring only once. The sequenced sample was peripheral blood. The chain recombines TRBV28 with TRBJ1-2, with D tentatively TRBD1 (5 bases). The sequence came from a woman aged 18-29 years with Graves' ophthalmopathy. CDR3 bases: TGTGCCAGCAGTCTGATACTTCGGGGGTACACCTTC. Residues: CASSLILRGYTF.